This passage covers 16 T cell receptor beta chains from one sample sequenced in a study of blood T cell repertoires in COVID-19. Method: immunoSEQ multiplex PCR; TCRdb's copy keeps in-frame clones and lacks some. The sample contains around 210,000 clones, over 60% of which appear only once. The sequenced sample was peripheral blood. The receptors originated from a woman aged 65 to 85 with acute or convalescent COVID-19.

The chain combines TRBV12-3 or TRBV12-4 with TRBJ2-5; TRBD1 aligns across 8 bases. This CDR3 contains 13 residues. V dropped 10 bases and J dropped 4; count of bases not matched to a gene: 8. The CDR3 loop reads CAIRTGLGETQYF. The CDR3 DNA follows: TGTGCCATTCGGACAGGGCTGGGAGAGACCCAGTACTTC.

The V gene is TRBV4-1, the J gene TRBJ1-3; tentatively, D is TRBD1 (5 bases). Germline V gives CDR1 MGHRA, CDR2 YSYEKL. Trimming pared 0 bases from V and 0 bases from J, leaving 12 bases between. The CDR3 is 17 amino acids. The CDR3 loop reads CASSQDRTPRSGNTIYF. The DNA of the CDR3 is TGCGCCAGCAGCCAAGACCGGACACCTCGCTCTGGAAACACCATATATTTT.

This chain uses TRBV19 with TRBJ2-1; 7 positions agree with TRBD2. From germline, CDR1 is LNHDA and CDR2 SQIVND (reference sequence). The V and J ends lost 1 base and 5 bases, in that order; junction bases with no gene match: 17. The CDR3 runs 19 residues. The DNA of the CDR3 is TGTGCCAGTAGTATAGGGGGCAGAGCGGGGTTCGGAGGGGACAATGAGCAGTTCTTC. Residues: CASSIGGRAGFGGDNEQFF.

J is TRBJ2-2 and V is TRBV3-1 (or the pseudogene TRBV3-2); a weak D match, TRBD1 (5 bases). Looked up from germline, CDR1 is LGHDT and CDR2 is YNNKEL (reference sequence). V was trimmed by 4 bases and J by 4 bases, leaving 10 bases between them. The CDR3 has 14 residues. The CDR3 is CASSPGAFTGELFF. The DNA for the CDR3 is TGTGCCAGCAGCCCTGGGGCCTTCACCGGGGAGCTGTTTTTT.

The chain couples TRBV10-3 to TRBJ2-1, with TRBD1 identical over 9 bases. The CDR3 loop spans 15 amino acids. The V gene end was trimmed by 2 bases and the J gene end by 4 bases; junction bases not matched to a gene: 3. Germline CDR1 reads ENHRY; CDR2 reads SYGVKD. The DNA of the CDR3 is TGTGCCATCAGTGAGCTGGGGACAGGGTACAATGAGCAGTTCTTC. It yields the protein CAISELGTGYNEQFF.

The rearrangement joins TRBV7-9 to TRBJ2-3; D is possibly TRBD1 (5 bases). Looked up from germline, CDR1 is SEHNR and CDR2 is FQNEAQ (reference sequence). The CDR3 consists of 14 residues. V was trimmed by 5 bases and J by 2 bases, leaving 11 bases between them. The CDR3 reads CASSPRQTTDTQYF. In DNA form, the CDR3 reads TGTGCCAGCAGCCCCCGACAGACCACAGATACGCAGTATTTT.

CDR3 loop: CASSLLTGGGYEQYF. For the CDR3, the DNA is TGTGCCAGCAGCTTACTGACAGGGGGAGGTTACGAGCAGTACTTC. The gene calls are TRBV7-2 and TRBJ2-7; 9 nucleotides agree with TRBD1. Germline V lookup: CDR1 SGHTA, CDR2 FQGNSA. The CDR3 sequence is 15 residues long. The ends lost 2 bases at V and 4 bases at J; junction bases unmatched: 6.

This clone was counted a single time. This chain connects TRBV7-8 to TRBJ1-5; D is possibly TRBD1 (5 bases). The CDR3 totals 16 residues. V dropped 1 base and J dropped 0 bases, with 10 bases sitting between them. In germline, CDR1 is SGHVS, CDR2 FQNEAQ. For the CDR3, the DNA is TGTGCCAGCAGCTTAGAGGGGCACTATAGCAATCAGCCCCAGCATTTT. Translating it yields CASSLEGHYSNQPQHF.

The gene calls are TRBV5-1 and TRBJ1-4; weak D call: TRBD1 (5 bases). Germline assignment: CDR1 SGHRS and CDR2 YFSETQ. Trimming stripped 1 base from V and 4 bases from J, with 11 bases between. CDR3 length: 15 amino acids. This chain's CDR3 is CASSLFQGSNEKLFF. CDR3 DNA: TGCGCCAGCAGCTTGTTCCAGGGTAGTAATGAAAAACTGTTTTTT.

This clone was counted a few times. Different DNA sequences within this sample yield the same CDR3. CDR3 sequence reads: CASSPPNRGEYGYTF. In nucleotides, the CDR3 is TGTGCCAGCTCACCACCCAACAGGGGGGAATATGGCTACACCTTC. This sequence joins TRBV18 and TRBJ1-2, with TRBD1 identical over 8 bases. Germline lookup yields CDR1 KGHSH and CDR2 LQKENI. The V gene end was trimmed by 0 bases and the J gene end by 5 bases; junction bases not matched to a gene: 5. This CDR3 is 15 amino acids long.

The chain carries TRBV2 and TRBJ1-2; D unresolved. The CDR3 covers 13 residues. Trimming left V 8 bases short and J 2 bases short, with 12 bases between. Germline assignment: CDR1 SNHLY and CDR2 FYNNEI. The CDR3 nucleotides are TGTGCCAGCTTCGTGCCGGGAAACTATGGCTACACCTTC. Its protein is CASFVPGNYGYTF.

The rearrangement uses TRBV5-5 and TRBJ2-7; 11 bases fit TRBD1. J was trimmed by 2 bases and V by 4 bases; bases with no gene match: 5. The CDR3 is 15 residues long. Germline CDR1 and CDR2: SGHKS and YYEKEE (reference sequence). Here the CDR3 reads CASSTGQGAPYEQYF. The CDR3 DNA reads as TGTGCCAGCAGCACCGGACAGGGGGCCCCCTACGAGCAGTACTTC.

This sequence joins TRBV12-3 or TRBV12-4 and TRBJ2-6; no firm D call. V lost 3 bases and J lost 2, with 2 bases in between. The CDR3 runs to 13 residues. The CDR3 is CASSFTGANVLTF. Here the CDR3 DNA reads TGTGCCAGCAGTTTTACTGGGGCCAACGTCCTGACTTTC.

This clone was recorded a few times. The J gene is TRBJ1-4, the V gene TRBV19, with TRBD1 matching over 9 bases. The CDR3 consists of 14 residues. V lost 4 bases and J lost 5; bases outside the gene matches: 2. Germline V CDR1 and CDR2: LNHDA, SQIVND (reference sequence). The CDR3 loop is CASSTGTGNEKLFF. CDR3 nucleotide sequence: TGTGCCAGTAGTACCGGGACAGGGAATGAAAAACTGTTTTTT.

V and J are TRBV30 and TRBJ2-1, with D possibly being TRBD2 (5 bases). Looked up from germline, CDR1 is GTSNPN and CDR2 is SVGIG (reference sequence). Trimming stripped 2 bases from V and 4 bases from J, with 6 bases between. The CDR3 spans 12 residues. In nucleotides, the CDR3 is TGTGCCTGGAGTACGGGGTACAATGAGCAGTTCTTC. Encoded protein: CAWSTGYNEQFF.

V usage is TRBV11-2 and J usage is TRBJ1-1; D may be TRBD1 (5 bases). Trimming removed 1 base from V and 3 bases from J, with 15 bases in between. This CDR3 contains 16 residues. The germline V gene encodes CDR1 SGHAT and CDR2 FQNNGV. CDR3 sequence: CASSLGRVGLDTEAFF. For the CDR3, the DNA is TGTGCCAGCAGCTTAGGCAGGGTAGGTTTGGACACTGAAGCTTTCTTT.